Shown below are 19 T cell receptor beta chains from a single sample sequenced in a study of OX40 agonist ivuxolimab in advanced cancers. Some clones are missing from TCRdb's copy, which holds only in-frame ones; the method was immunoSEQ multiplex PCR. Here the sample spans 20,000 to 25,000 clones, more than 75% being singletons. Sequencing used CD4+ or CD8+ T cells sorted from blood, obtained in a trial of the OX40 agonist ivuxolimab. The source is an adult with an advanced solid tumor such as melanoma, head and neck, liver or kidney cancer.

This clone has just one count. The chain recombines TRBV7-2 with TRBJ2-1; a weak D match, TRBD2 (5 bases). Germline-derived CDR1 and CDR2 are SGHTA and FQGNSA. V was pared by 1 base and J by 5 bases, with 15 bases between. CDR3 length: 16 residues. CDR3 sequence reads: CASSLEWASIDNEQFF. The DNA for the CDR3 is TGTGCCAGCAGCTTAGAATGGGCTAGCATAGACAATGAGCAGTTCTTC.

J is TRBJ2-7 and V is TRBV6-9, with 7 bases lining up with TRBD2. The CDR3 sequence is 14 residues long. After removal of 11 bases from V and 1 base from J, the junction contained 11 bases not matched to a gene. Looked up from germline, CDR1 is MNHGY and CDR2 is SVAAGI. This CDR3 reads CAGWGGGASYEQYF. The CDR3 DNA reads TGTGCCGGCTGGGGGGGTGGGGCTTCCTACGAGCAGTACTTC.

J is TRBJ2-1 and V is TRBV27; D is perhaps TRBD1 or TRBD2 (6 bases each). In germline, CDR1 is MNHEY, CDR2 SMNVEV (reference sequence). The CDR3 totals 14 residues. V was clipped by 2 bases and J by 9 bases, with 14 bases between them. Here the CDR3 reads CASSLGGLTGEQFF. The DNA of the CDR3 is TGTGCCAGCAGTTTAGGGGGGCTCACGGGTGAGCAGTTCTTC.

The J gene is TRBJ2-1, the V gene TRBV29-1; maybe TRBD2 (7 bases). The CDR3 length is 13 residues. Between the trimmed V and J ends, which lost 6 bases and 12 bases, there was a span of 21 bases. CDR1 and CDR2 from the germline V gene are SQVTM and ANQGSEA. The CDR3 DNA sequence: TGCAGCGTCGATGGGGGGGCGGTGGGATGGCAGTTCTTC. Translated, it gives CSVDGGAVGWQFF.

The V gene is TRBV27, the J gene TRBJ1-6, with D uncertain. This CDR3 spans 15 amino acids. Deletions cut 5 bases from V and 3 bases from J, with 11 bases between. Germline CDR1 is MNHEY and CDR2 is SMNVEV (reference sequence). The CDR3 DNA reads TGTGCCAGCAGTCGGCGGGCAGACTATAATTCACCCCTCCACTTT. This encodes CASSRRADYNSPLHF.

The rearrangement uses TRBV7-8 and TRBJ1-3; 11 bases fit TRBD1. J lost 0 bases, V lost 7 bases, and 5 bases had no gene match. The CDR3 is made up of 16 amino acids. Germline CDR1 reads SGHVS; CDR2 reads FQNEAQ. CDR3 sequence: CASTRTGGLSGNTIYF. In DNA form, the CDR3 reads TGTGCCAGCACCCGGACAGGGGGCCTCTCTGGAAACACCATATATTTT.

V is TRBV7-9 and J is TRBJ2-1; 8 bases agree with TRBD2. Losses at the gene ends were 3 bases for V and 10 bases for J; bases not matched to a gene: 11. The CDR3 runs 15 residues. Looked up from germline, CDR1 is SEHNR and CDR2 is FQNEAQ (reference sequence). CDR3 amino acids: CASSFGTRGMGEQFF. In nucleotides, the CDR3 is TGTGCCAGCAGCTTTGGGACTAGGGGGATGGGGGAGCAGTTCTTC.

The chain links TRBV9 to TRBJ2-7, with 7 bases matching TRBD1. V trimming: 4 bases; J trimming: 6 bases; junction bases outside the gene matches: 13. The CDR3 is 15 residues long. Germline-derived CDR1 and CDR2 are SGDLS and YYNGEE. CDR3 sequence (DNA): TGTGCCAGCAGCCCCCCGACAGGGCATTCTGGCGAGCAGTACTTC. Its protein product is CASSPPTGHSGEQYF.

This clone was observed a few times. The J gene is TRBJ2-2, the V gene TRBV7-9, with D perhaps TRBD2 (6 bases). Trimming cost V 8 bases and J 0 bases, with 16 bases left between them. Per the germline V gene, CDR1 is SEHNR and CDR2 is FQNEAQ (reference sequence). The CDR3 covers 16 residues. CDR3 in DNA: TGTGCCAGCGCAAATACCGGGGGTACGAACACCGGGGAGCTGTTTTTT. This sequence encodes CASANTGGTNTGELFF.

In its sample, this clone was seen once. The V gene is TRBV7-8, the J gene TRBJ1-1; D is possibly TRBD1 (6 bases). Trimming shortened V by 3 bases and J by 1 base, and 9 bases separated the two germline ends. The CDR3 totals 14 residues. Germline assignment: CDR1 SGHVS and CDR2 FQNEAQ. The chain's CDR3 is CASSFIQGNTEAFF. The CDR3 region has the DNA TGTGCCAGCAGCTTCATACAGGGGAACACTGAAGCTTTCTTT.

The V and J genes are TRBV7-2 and TRBJ1-5; no firm D call. Germline V CDR1 and CDR2: SGHTA, FQGNSA. This CDR3 spans 16 amino acids. With 2 bases removed from V and 5 bases from J, the gap between germline ends came to 16 bases. CDR3 loop: CASSLWVSDSYQPQHF. CDR3 nucleotide sequence: TGTGCCAGCAGCTTATGGGTTTCGGACTCGTATCAGCCCCAGCATTTT.

The count of this clone is one. The chain recombines TRBV7-3 with TRBJ2-3, with 10 positions matching TRBD1. Germline V gene data show CDR1 as SGHTA and CDR2 as FQGTGA. This CDR3 spans 15 amino acids. Losses at the gene ends were 1 base for V and 5 bases for J; bases not matched to a gene: 3. CDR3 nucleotides: TGTGCCAGCAGCTTAAGGGGGACAGGGGTAGATACGCAGTATTTT. It yields the protein CASSLRGTGVDTQYF. Using reference TRBV7-3 and TRBJ2-3 for the parts outside the CDR3, the full variable domain is GAGVSQTPSNKVTEKGKYVELRCDPISGHTALYWYRQSLGQGPEFLIYFQGTGAADDSGLPNDRFFAVRPEGSVSTLKIQRTERGDSAVYLCASSLRGTGVDTQYFGPGTRLTVL.

The gene calls are TRBV10-1 and TRBJ2-7; 9 bases line up with TRBD2. CDR1 and CDR2 from the germline V gene are WNHNN and SYGVQD (reference sequence). The CDR3 is made up of 14 amino acids. V trimming: 2 bases; J trimming: 5 bases; junction bases outside the gene matches: 4. This chain's CDR3 is CASSEKASGDEQYF. The CDR3 DNA follows: TGCGCCAGCAGTGAGAAGGCTAGCGGGGACGAGCAGTACTTC.

The CDR3 loop is CASSRPGIYEQYF. The CDR3, as DNA: TGTGCCAGCAGCCGCCCGGGGATCTACGAGCAGTACTTC. This chain connects TRBV6-1 to TRBJ2-7, with D perhaps TRBD2 (5 bases). The germline V and J ends were trimmed by 6 bases and 3 bases, with 12 bases remaining between them. The germline CDR1 and CDR2 sequences are MNHNS and SASEGT. CDR3 size: 13 residues.

This clone showed up just a few times. This sequence joins TRBV4-1 and TRBJ1-1, with no clear D. The V end lost 5 bases, the J end lost 7 bases, and 14 bases lay between the germline ends. This CDR3 is 13 amino acids long. Germline CDR1 and CDR2: MGHRA and YSYEKL. CDR3 sequence: CASSSPGLGEAFF. DNA for the CDR3: TGCGCCAGCAGCTCTCCAGGTCTCGGTGAAGCTTTCTTT.

This clone was detected once. The chain has TRBV4-1 and TRBJ1-1, with TRBD1 matching 7 bases. CDR1 and CDR2 from the germline V gene are MGHRA and YSYEKL. The CDR3 runs 15 residues. V was clipped by 4 bases and J by 4 bases; unmatched bases: 9. The DNA for the CDR3 is TGCGCCAGCAGCCTTCGAGGGGGCGTGGGCACTGAAGCTTTCTTT. Translated, it gives CASSLRGGVGTEAFF.

This clone was found a few times. The V and J genes are TRBV4-2 and TRBJ2-3, with 7 bases lining up with TRBD2. Germline lookup yields CDR1 LGHNA and CDR2 YNFKEQ. The CDR3 loop spans 15 amino acids. J gave up 1 base and V 3 bases, and 4 bases lay outside the gene matches. CDR3 protein: CASSQGGIRTDTQYF. The CDR3 DNA is TGTGCCAGCAGCCAGGGGGGGATCCGCACAGATACGCAGTATTTT.

The chain joins TRBV7-9 to TRBJ2-6; perhaps TRBD1 as D (6 bases). Germline-derived CDR1 and CDR2 are SEHNR and FQNEAQ (reference sequence). CDR3 length equals 17 residues. The V end was cut by 7 bases, the J end by 0 bases, with 16 bases between. CDR3: CASTMTGSPSGANVLTF. The CDR3 DNA is TGTGCCAGCACCATGACAGGAAGTCCCTCTGGGGCCAACGTCCTGACTTTC. Combining the CDR3 with reference TRBV7-9 and TRBJ2-6 gives the whole variable domain DTGVSQNPRHKITKRGQNVTFRCDPISEHNRLYWYRQTLGQGPEFLTYFQNEAQLEKSRLLSDRFSAERPKGSFSTLEIQRTEQGDSAMYLCASTMTGSPSGANVLTFGAGSRLTVL.

The CDR3 DNA follows: TGTGCCAGCAGTTACCTGACAGGGGAAGAGACCCAGTACTTC. Residues: CASSYLTGEETQYF. The gene calls are TRBV6-5 and TRBJ2-5; TRBD1 agrees at 8 bases. Germline lookup yields CDR1 MNHEY and CDR2 SVGAGI. With V trimmed by 2 bases and J by 3 bases, 2 bases remained unmatched. This CDR3 region has 14 residues.